This T cell receptor beta chain is drawn from a study of T cell changes during pregnancy in multiple sclerosis. The CDR3 is 12 residues long. CDR1 and CDR2 (germline): LNHNV, YYDKDF (reference sequence). The V end lost 8 bases, the J end lost 1 base, and 8 bases lay between the germline ends. Measured with immunoSEQ multiplex PCR; TCRdb has only the in-frame clones, and not every one. The repertoire has roughly 89,000 clones, around 93% of them found once; the top ten carry roughly 2.2%. Source: peripheral blood, taken in the third trimester of pregnancy. The V call is TRBV15, the J call TRBJ1-1; tentatively, D is TRBD1 (5 bases). The sequence came from a female donor with multiple sclerosis, enrolled in a pregnancy study. The chain's CDR3 is CATGGGNTEAFF. The DNA for the CDR3 is TGTGCCACCGGGGGGGGGAACACTGAAGCTTTCTTT.